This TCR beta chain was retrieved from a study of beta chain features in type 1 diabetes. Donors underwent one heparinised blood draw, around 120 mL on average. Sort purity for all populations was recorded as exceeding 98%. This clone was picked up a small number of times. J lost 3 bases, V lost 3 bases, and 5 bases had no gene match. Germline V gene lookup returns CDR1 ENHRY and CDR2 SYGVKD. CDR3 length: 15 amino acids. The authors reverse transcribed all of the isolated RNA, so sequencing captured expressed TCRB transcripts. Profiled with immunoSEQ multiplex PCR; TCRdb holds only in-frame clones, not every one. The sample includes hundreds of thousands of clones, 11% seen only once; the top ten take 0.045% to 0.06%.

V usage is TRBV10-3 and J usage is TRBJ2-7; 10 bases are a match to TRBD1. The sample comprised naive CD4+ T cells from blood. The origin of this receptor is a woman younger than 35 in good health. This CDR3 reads CAISDRTGGHYEQYF. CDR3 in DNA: TGTGCCATCAGTGACCGGACAGGGGGTCACTACGAGCAGTACTTC.